What follows is one T cell receptor beta chain and its context. Clones were read by immunoSEQ multiplex PCR, and TCRdb kept only the in-frame ones, dropping some. The sample has 75,000 to 100,000 clones, around 90% seen once. The CDR3 sequence is 12 residues long. Germline V gene lookup returns CDR1 SNHLY and CDR2 FYNNEI. V was shortened by 2 bases and J by 2 bases, with 4 bases between the two germline ends. The data were obtained in a study of blood T cell repertoires in COVID-19. On the study more broadly: From the United States, Italy and Spain came samples of acute and convalescent COVID-19. Sample material is recorded as cDNA or gDNA derived from T cells, B-cell-depleted T cells, or PBMCs.

This sequence originates from a man in his sixties or seventies with acute or convalescent COVID-19. The rearrangement joins TRBV2 to TRBJ2-7; D ambiguous. The specimen sequenced was peripheral blood. Written as DNA, the CDR3 is TGTGCCAGCAGTGAACAGGCCTACGAGCAGTACTTC. Its translation: CASSEQAYEQYF.